This T cell receptor beta chain stems from a study of sequential checkpoint blockade in melanoma. Study context: Each arm's sequence ended with maintenance nivolumab.

CDR3 length equals 16 residues. V lost 2 bases and J lost 4; bases outside the gene matches: 8. Germline CDR1 is MNHNS and CDR2 is SASEGT. Some clones are missing from TCRdb's copy, which holds only in-frame ones; the method was immunoSEQ multiplex PCR. Of about 20,000 clones in the sample, around four fifths were seen once. The treatment here: randomized to nivolumab then ipilimumab (arm A) or the reverse (arm B). None of the patients previously received DNA-damaging chemotherapy. PBMC sorting kept live CD3+CD8+ cells without CD19 or CD56. The source of this sequence is a human donor with melanoma. This specimen was CD8+ T cells sorted from blood (inferred from file names), taken from a patient given nivolumab and ipilimumab in sequence. The gene calls are TRBV6-1 and TRBJ2-7; TRBD1 matches at 10 bases. CDR3 DNA: TGTGCCAGCAGTGAAACCCCCGGGACAGGGGCATACGAGCAGTACTTC. Translated: CASSETPGTGAYEQYF.